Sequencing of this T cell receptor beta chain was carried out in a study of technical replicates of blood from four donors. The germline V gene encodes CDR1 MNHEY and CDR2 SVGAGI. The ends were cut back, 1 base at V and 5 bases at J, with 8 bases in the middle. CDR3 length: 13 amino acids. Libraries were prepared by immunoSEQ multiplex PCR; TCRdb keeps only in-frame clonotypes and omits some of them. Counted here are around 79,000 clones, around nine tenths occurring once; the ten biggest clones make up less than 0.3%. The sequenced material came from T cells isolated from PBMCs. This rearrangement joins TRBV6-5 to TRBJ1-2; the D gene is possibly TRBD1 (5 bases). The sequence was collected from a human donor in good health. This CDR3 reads CASSYFSGYGYTF. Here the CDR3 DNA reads TGTGCCAGCAGTTACTTTTCAGGGTATGGCTACACCTTC.